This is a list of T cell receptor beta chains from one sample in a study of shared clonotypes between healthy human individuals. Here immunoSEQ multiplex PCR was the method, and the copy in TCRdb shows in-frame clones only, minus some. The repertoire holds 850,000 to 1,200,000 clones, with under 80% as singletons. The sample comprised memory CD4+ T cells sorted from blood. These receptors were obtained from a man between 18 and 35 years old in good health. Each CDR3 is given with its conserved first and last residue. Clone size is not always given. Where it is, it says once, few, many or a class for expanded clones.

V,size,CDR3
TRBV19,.,CASSIDERNQPQHF
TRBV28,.,CASSAQQVSWGLSLHF
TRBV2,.,CASSPSLNAKNIQYF
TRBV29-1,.,CSVGVGSGASTDTQYF
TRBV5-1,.,CASSLEPGLSNYNEQFF
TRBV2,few,CASSTQGTHGYTF
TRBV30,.,CAWTGSWETQYF
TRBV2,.,CASSEDRSNQPQHF
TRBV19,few,CASSGVSGTASYEQYF
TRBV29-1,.,CSTSLGRAFF